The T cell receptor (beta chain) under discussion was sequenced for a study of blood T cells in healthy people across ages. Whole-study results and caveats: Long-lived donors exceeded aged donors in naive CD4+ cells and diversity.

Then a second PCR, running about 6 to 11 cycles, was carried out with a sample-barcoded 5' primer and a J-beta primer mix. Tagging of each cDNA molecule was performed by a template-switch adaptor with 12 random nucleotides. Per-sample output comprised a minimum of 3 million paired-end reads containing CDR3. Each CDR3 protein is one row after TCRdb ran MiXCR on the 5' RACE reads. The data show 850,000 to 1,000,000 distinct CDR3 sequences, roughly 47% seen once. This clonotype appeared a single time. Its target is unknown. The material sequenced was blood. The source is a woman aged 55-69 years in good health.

DNA for the CDR3: TGTGCCAGCAGTTCTCAGGGTTCTATGAACACTGAAGCTTTCTTT. It codes for CASSSQGSMNTEAFF. This sequence joins TRBV7-2 and TRBJ1-1; the D gene is possibly TRBD1 (5 bases). The CDR3 is 15 amino acids. V lost 6 bases, J lost 0 bases, and 14 bases lay in between. The V gene's germline CDR1 is SGHTA and CDR2 FQGNSA.